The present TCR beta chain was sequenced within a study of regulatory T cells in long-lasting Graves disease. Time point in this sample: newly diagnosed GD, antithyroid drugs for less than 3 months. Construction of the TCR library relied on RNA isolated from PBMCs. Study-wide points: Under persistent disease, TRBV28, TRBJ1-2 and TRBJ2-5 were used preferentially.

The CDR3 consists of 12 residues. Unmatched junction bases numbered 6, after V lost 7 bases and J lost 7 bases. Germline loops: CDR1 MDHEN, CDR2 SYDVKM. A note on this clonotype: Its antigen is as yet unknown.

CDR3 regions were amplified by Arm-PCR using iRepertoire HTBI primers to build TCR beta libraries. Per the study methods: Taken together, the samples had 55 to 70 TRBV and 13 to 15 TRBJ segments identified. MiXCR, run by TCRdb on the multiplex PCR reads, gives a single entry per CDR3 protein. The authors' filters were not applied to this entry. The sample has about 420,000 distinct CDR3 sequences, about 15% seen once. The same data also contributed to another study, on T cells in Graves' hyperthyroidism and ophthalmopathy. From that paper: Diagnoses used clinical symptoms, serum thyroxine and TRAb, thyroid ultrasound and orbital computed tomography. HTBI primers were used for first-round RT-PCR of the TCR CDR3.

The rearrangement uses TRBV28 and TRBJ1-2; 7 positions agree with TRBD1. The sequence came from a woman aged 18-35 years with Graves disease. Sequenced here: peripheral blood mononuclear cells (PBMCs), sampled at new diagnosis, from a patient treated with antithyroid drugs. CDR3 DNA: TGTGCCAGCAACGACAGGGATAGTGGCTACACCTTC. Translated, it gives CASNDRDSGYTF.